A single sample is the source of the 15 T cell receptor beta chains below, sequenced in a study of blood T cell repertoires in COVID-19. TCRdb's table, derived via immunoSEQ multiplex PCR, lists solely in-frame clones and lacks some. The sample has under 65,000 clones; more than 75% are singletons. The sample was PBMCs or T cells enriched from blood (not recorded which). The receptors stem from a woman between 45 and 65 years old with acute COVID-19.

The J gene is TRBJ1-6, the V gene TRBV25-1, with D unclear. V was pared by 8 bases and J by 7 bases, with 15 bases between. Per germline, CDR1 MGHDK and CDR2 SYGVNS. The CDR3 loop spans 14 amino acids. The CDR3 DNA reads TGTGCCAGCTCCCCCCGAGGCTCCAATTCACCCCTCCACTTT. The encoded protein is CASSPRGSNSPLHF.

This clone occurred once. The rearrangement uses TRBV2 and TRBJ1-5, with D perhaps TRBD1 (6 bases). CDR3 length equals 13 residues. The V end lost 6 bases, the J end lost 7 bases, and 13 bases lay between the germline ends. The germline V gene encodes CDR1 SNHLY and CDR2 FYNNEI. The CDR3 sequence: CASSYTGSQPQHF. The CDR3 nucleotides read TGTGCCAGCAGCTACACAGGGTCGCAGCCCCAGCATTTT.

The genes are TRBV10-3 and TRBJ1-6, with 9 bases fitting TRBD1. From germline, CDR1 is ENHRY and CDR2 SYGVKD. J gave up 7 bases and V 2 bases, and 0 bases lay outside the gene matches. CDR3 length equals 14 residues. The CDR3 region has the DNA TGTGCCATCAGTGAGACAGGGGGCAATTCACCCCTCCACTTT. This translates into CAISETGGNSPLHF.

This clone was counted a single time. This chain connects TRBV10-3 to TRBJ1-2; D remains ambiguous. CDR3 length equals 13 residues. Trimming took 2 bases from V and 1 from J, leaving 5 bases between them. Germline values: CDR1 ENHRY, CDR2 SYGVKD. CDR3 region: CAISEGSNYGYTF. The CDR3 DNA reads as TGTGCCATCAGTGAGGGCAGTAACTATGGCTACACCTTC.

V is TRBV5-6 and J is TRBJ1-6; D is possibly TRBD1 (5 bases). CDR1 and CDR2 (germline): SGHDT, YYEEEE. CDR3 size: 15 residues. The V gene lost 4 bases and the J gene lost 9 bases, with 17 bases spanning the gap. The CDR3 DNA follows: TGTGCCAGCAGCCGGGGCAGGAGGGCGGTTTCACCCCTCCACTTT. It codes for CASSRGRRAVSPLHF.

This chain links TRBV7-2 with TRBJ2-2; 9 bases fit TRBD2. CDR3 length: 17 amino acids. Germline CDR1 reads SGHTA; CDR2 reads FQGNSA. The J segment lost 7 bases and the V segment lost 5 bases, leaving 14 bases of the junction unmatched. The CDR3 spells CASSPQRGGARGGELFF. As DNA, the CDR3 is TGTGCCAGCAGCCCACAGCGCGGGGGGGCCAGGGGCGGGGAGCTGTTTTTT.

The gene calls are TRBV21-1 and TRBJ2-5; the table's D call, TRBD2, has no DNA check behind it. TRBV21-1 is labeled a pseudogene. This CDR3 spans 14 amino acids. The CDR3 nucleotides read TGTGCCAGCAGCAAAGGAGGGCAGCAAGAGACCCAGTACTTC. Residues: CASSKGGQQETQYF.

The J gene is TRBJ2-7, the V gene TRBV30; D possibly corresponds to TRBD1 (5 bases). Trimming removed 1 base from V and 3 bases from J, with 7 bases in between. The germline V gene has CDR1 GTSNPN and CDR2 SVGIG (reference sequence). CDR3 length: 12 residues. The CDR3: CAWSGTSYEQYF. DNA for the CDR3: TGTGCCTGGAGTGGGACAAGCTACGAGCAGTACTTC.

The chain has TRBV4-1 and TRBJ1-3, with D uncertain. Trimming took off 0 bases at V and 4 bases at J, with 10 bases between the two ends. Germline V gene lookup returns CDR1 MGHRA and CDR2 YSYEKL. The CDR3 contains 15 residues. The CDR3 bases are TGCGCCAGCAGCCAAGATCCCGGGTTCGGAAACACCATATATTTT. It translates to CASSQDPGFGNTIYF.

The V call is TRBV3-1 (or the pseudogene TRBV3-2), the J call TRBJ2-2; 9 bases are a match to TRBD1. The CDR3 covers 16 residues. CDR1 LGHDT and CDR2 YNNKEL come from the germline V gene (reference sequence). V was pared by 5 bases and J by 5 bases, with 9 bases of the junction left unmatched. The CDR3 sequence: CASSSLQGARTGELFF. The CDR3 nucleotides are TGTGCCAGCAGCTCCCTACAGGGGGCGAGGACCGGGGAGCTGTTTTTT.

CDR3 loop: CASSPLQGANEKLFF. CDR3 bases: TGTGCCAGCAGCCCACTCCAGGGGGCGAATGAAAAACTGTTTTTT. The chain combines TRBV5-4 with TRBJ1-4; 8 bases align to TRBD1. Trimming removed 4 bases from V and 5 bases from J; junction bases left unmatched: 7. This CDR3 has 15 residues. The germline CDR1 and CDR2 sequences are SGHNT and YYREEE (reference sequence).

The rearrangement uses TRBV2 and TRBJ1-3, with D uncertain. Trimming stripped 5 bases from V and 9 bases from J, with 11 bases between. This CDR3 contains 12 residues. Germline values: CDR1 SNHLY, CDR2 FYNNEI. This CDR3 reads CASSKGSGTIYF. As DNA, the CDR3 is TGTGCCAGCAGTAAGGGAAGCGGCACCATATATTTT.

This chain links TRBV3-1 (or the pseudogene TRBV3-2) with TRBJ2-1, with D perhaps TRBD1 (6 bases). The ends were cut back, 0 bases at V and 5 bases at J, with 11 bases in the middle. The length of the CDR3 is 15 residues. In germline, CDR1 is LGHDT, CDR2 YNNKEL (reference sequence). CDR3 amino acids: CASSQEGAHHNEQFF. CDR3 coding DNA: TGTGCCAGCAGCCAAGAGGGGGCTCACCACAATGAGCAGTTCTTC.

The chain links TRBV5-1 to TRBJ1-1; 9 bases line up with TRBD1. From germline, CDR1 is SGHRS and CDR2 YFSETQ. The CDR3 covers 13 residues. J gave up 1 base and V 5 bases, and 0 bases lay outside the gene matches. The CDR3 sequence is CASRDRGNTEAFF. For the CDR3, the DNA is TGCGCCAGCAGGGACAGGGGGAACACTGAAGCTTTCTTT.

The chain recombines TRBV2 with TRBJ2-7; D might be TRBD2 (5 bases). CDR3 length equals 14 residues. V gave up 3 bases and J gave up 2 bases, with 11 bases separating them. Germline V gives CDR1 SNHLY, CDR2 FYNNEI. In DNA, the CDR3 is TGTGCCAGCAGTGAGCGGGTACGGACCTACGAGCAGTACTTC. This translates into CASSERVRTYEQYF.